The clone carrying this T cell receptor (beta chain) was seen repeatedly, ten times or more. Antigen: not known. Samples came from axillary lymph nodes draining the breast cancer. These data come from a study of breast tumors, draining lymph nodes, adjacent tissues. Points from the study as a whole: Luminal-like breast cancer showed significantly higher tumor–nontumor repertoire similarity than basal-like. Tumor TCR diversity was below lymph nodes but above nontumor tissue. The lymph node origin of tumor T cells was framed as consistent with a hypothesis, not demonstrated.

In TCRdb, the multiplex PCR reads were re-called with MiXCR into one record per CDR3 protein. The data hold about 230,000 distinct CDR3 sequences, with roughly 32% observed a single time. Sequencing was done on a sample of axillary lymph node tissue. This TCR derives from a female donor with breast cancer. Some clones in this sample may be carry-over from other donors' samples.

DNA for the CDR3: TGCAGCGCAATAGGTGGTTTCACCGGGGAGCTGTTTTTT. As protein: CSAIGGFTGELFF. The rearrangement uses TRBV29-1 and TRBJ2-2; no firm D call. Trimming took 7 bases from V and 4 from J, leaving 13 bases between them. Germline CDR1 reads SQVTM; CDR2 reads ANQGSEA. The CDR3 length is 13 residues.